A single TCR beta chain is shown here with its context. The antigen remains unidentified. The sample originates from a study of cytomegalovirus exposure and HLA in healthy donors. The V end lost 1 base, the J end lost 5 bases, and 18 bases lay between the germline ends. The germline CDR1 and CDR2 sequences are LNHNV and YYDKDF (reference sequence). There are 17 residues in the CDR3. Clones were read by immunoSEQ multiplex PCR, and TCRdb kept only the in-frame ones, dropping some. The data contain about 95,000 clones, 75% to 90% of them singletons. Points from the study as a whole: Most TCRs appeared rarely, but some public TCRs recurred in many donors. The classifier, whose performance was assessed in both the original and validation cohorts, reportedly diagnosed cytomegalovirus status with high specificity and sensitivity.

It was the approximately 110-subject validation cohort, separate from the roughly 700-subject first cohort, to which the donors belonged. The clonotype comes from a man aged 18-30 years in good health and CMV-seropositive. This chain links TRBV15 with TRBJ2-1, with D unresolved. The source material was PBMCs. DNA for the CDR3: TGTGCCACCAGCAGAGCCGCCTATCCCTCCCCAAACAATGAGCAGTTCTTC. Amino acid sequence: CATSRAAYPSPNNEQFF.